The source of this TCR beta chain is a study of CD8+ T cells in alopecia areata (dated by TCRdb to 2016 to 2019). Background on the whole study: Skin from C3H/HeJ donors with spontaneous alopecia (about 6-13 months old) was grafted onto female C3H/HeJ recipients that were about 7-11 weeks old. To study T cell clonal expansion in alopecia areata, the researchers applied high-throughput TCRbeta sequencing to both the C3H/HeJ mouse model and human patients. Human TCRbeta sequencing covered scalp tissue and sorted CD4+ and CD8+ peripheral blood T cells from patchy and totalis/universalis alopecia areata patients and healthy controls. Clonality in the scalp was compared among normal scalp (n=4), patchy alopecia areata scalp (n=8), and alopecia totalis/universalis scalp (n=8). RNA was obtained with the PAXgene miRNA kit for fixed scalp, the miRNeasy kit for PBMCs, and the RNeasy kit for mouse skin. immunoSEQ multiplex PCR using 35 Vbeta forward primers and 13 Jbeta reverse primers was used to amplify TCRbeta CDR3 regions. Points the paper makes about the study in general: Higher clonality and more expanded CD8+ clones were observed in lesional scalp than in normal scalp, particularly in alopecia totalis/universalis, a finding suggestive of antigenic drive. Shared TCR sequences between patients were less evident than in mice, which may be partly attributable to HLA diversity in the patient population. Resident alphabeta T cells in normal human skin are also sequenced, complicating scalp TCR repertoire analysis, unlike mouse skin dominated by gammadelta T cells.

This clone came up many times. What antigen it recognizes has not been identified. Since the receptor is from a mouse, mouse gene names and germline sequences apply. The CDR3 is cut off 4 residues early in the read; its end comes from the germline J gene. The sample holds other DNA sequences that translate to the same CDR3. Counted from cysteine to phenylalanine, this CDR3 has 14 amino acids. The DNA has 30 bases, all within the CDR3, and is read from base 1. The germline V gene provides CDR1 NNHDY and CDR2 SYVADS. Libraries were built with the immunoSEQ multiplex PCR assay. RNA was extracted from all samples and reverse transcribed into cDNA as template for TCR sequencing. SuperScript III was used to make first-strand cDNA, primed with a 2:1 mix of oligo-dT and random hexamers. A synthetic immune receptor repertoire was used to measure amplification bias, and any remaining bias was corrected computationally. Libraries were sequenced on Illumina HiSeq using 60 bp reads that covered the CDR3 and were read from J toward V. The published analysis was carried out like this. After raw reads were preprocessed to remove errors, the CDR3 was defined following IMGT conventions as running from the conserved cysteine to phenylalanine. Clonality was computed by normalizing Shannon entropy by log2 of the number of productive unique TCRs and subtracting the result from 1. Scalp TCRbeta sequences were cross-referenced with sorted blood CD4 and CD8 repertoires so that the CD4 or CD8 identity of scalp clones could be inferred. TCRdb's version of the immuneACCESS table is confined to in-frame rearrangements and falls short of the full clone set. An unresolved V gene accounts for under half of the shortfall where checked; the remainder is of unknown origin. Clone size and V and J calls were adopted from that table, with D and trimming inferred from the DNA. Here the sample lists around 100,000 clones, none seen once only. The top ten hold around a fifth of the sample.

The sequenced material came from lesional skin. The TCR sequence derives from a C3H/HeJ mouse with alopecia areata. The strain's MHC haplotype is H2-k. The sequence links TRBV13-3 to TRBJ2-5; TRBD2 aligns with 11 central bases. Here the CDR3 is given as CASSPTGGEDTQYF. CDR3 DNA, as far as it was read: TGTGCCAGCAGTCCGACTGGGGGGGAAGAC.